This TCR beta chain was captured by sequencing in a study of OX40 agonist ivuxolimab in advanced cancers. At the level of the study: Every 2 weeks, ivuxolimab was infused into the patients intravenously at between 0.01 and 10 mg/kg. Three patients responded partially, comprising one with hepatocellular carcinoma and two with cutaneous melanoma. Points from the study as a whole: The study found that CD8+ T cells averaged more expanded clones than CD4+.

The CDR3 totals 15 residues. CDR1 is MNHEY, CDR2 SMNVEV, per germline (reference sequence). With V trimmed by 4 bases and J by 6 bases, 8 bases remained unmatched. Produced via immunoSEQ multiplex PCR; TCRdb's table is partial and in-frame only. The sample has about 98,000 clones; roughly 87% are singletons. Blood sampling was done at baseline, cycle 4 day 1, and cycle 7 day 1. Worth noting for this clone: The antigen is unknown.

The TCR was taken from an adult with an advanced solid tumor such as melanoma, head and neck, liver or kidney cancer. The input for sequencing was CD4+ or CD8+ T cells sorted from blood, taken in a trial of the OX40 agonist ivuxolimab. This chain connects TRBV27 to TRBJ2-1, with 8 positions matching TRBD2. The CDR3 loop reads CASSYRGGHRNEQFF. DNA of the CDR3: TGTGCCAGCAGTTATCGGGGGGGCCATCGCAATGAGCAGTTCTTC.